This T cell receptor beta chain was found in a study of cytomegalovirus exposure and HLA in healthy donors listed by TCRdb under 2017. Looking at the study overall: In an earlier analysis of around 540 of the donors, about 260 Gb of sequence data and roughly 100 million unique TCR beta sequences from 150 million to 200 million T cells were reported. Roughly 320 gigabases of sequencing data and around 88 million unique TCR sequences made up an early release that covered several hundred HLA-typed donors. Of the roughly 420 genotyped donors, 65% to 90% were placed in the genetic ancestry cluster associated with self-reported Caucasian donors. The study was designed to test whether signatures of past pathogen exposure could be identified by cataloging public T cell receptors. The study profiled the T cell repertoires of 500 to 800 subjects by immunosequencing and related them to cytomegalovirus serostatus. A separate validation cohort of roughly 130 different subjects was used in addition to the approximately 700-subject first cohort. The study combined high-throughput TCR immunosequencing, statistical association of individual TCRs with disease status, and machine learning to predict cytomegalovirus infection status. A later analysis re-examined previously published TCR beta repertoires from hundreds of donors and added high-resolution HLA genotyping to investigate patterns of TCR occurrence. Rather than drawing on any new phenotypic data, the later analysis identified candidate immune exposures from TCR beta sequences and the way those sequences occurred across donors. In an earlier analysis of 500 to 650 of the donors, high-throughput TCR beta sequencing was used to judge whether each TCR beta V gene segment behaved as functional or pseudogenic. Donor age, sex, ethnicity and CMV serostatus were compiled alongside the repertoire data. A later genetic analysis used genome-wide SNP genotypes for about 65% of the roughly 670 donors, treating that subset as a discovery cohort. All discovery cohort repertoires had been generated using a single sequencing platform. HLA typing included class I and class II loci at four-digit resolution. The number of donors typed differed by locus, with 629-630 for A, B, C, DRB1 and DQB1, around 560 for DQA1, approximately 580 for DPA1, and approximately 470 for DPB1. Roughly 5 DR-DQ haplotypes were handled as single units for association and clustering, since linkage in the cohort was strong. On average, approximately 250,000 unique TCR beta nucleotide sequences were sequenced per donor among roughly 430 genotyped donors of the cohort, with roughly 18% of those sequences being non-productive.

The method behind the library was the immunoSEQ multiplex PCR assay. For the multiplex PCR, a mixture combining 60 forward primers for TCR Vbeta segments and 13 reverse primers for TCR Jbeta segments was used. A multiplex PCR assay on genomic DNA amplified the CDR3 region of rearranged TCR beta genes. On the Illumina HiSeq System, the amplified TCR beta libraries were sequenced as 87-base-pair reads. The paper's processing steps were these. In a later analysis, tens of millions of unique TCR beta chains were counted across the approximately 620 repertoires, and roughly 11 million of these chains were shared by at least two donors. Raw reads were error-corrected and collapsed into unique sequences with a nearest-neighbor algorithm that merged closely related sequences to remove PCR and sequencing errors. To assign V, D and J gene segments, CDR3 sequences were aligned to IMGT reference sequences. For a sequence to be retained, a match of at least six nucleotides to both a V gene segment and a J gene segment was required. Rearrangements were classified as productive when the CDR3 lacked stop codons and remained in frame with V and J, and all other rearrangements were classified as non-productive. Following IMGT convention, CDR3 was defined as the stretch from the second conserved V-encoded cysteine to the conserved J-encoded phenylalanine. Sequences without an unambiguous match to a single V gene segment were excluded from the earlier analysis of over 500 of the donors. An earlier analysis of 587 of the donors called V segments functional above 56.7% productive rearrangements and segregating when the between-donor standard deviation exceeded 5%. A statistical classification framework was built for diagnosing cytomegalovirus status from the catalog of TCR beta chain sequences. A later analysis assigned V and J genes by comparing TCR nucleotide sequences with IMGT/GENE-DB human TR gene sequences. A later analysis assigned CDR3 sequences and most-parsimonious VDJ recombination scenarios with the TCRdist pipeline. In a later analysis, every TCR beta chain was defined by the combination of its CDR3 amino acid sequence and its V-gene family, and reads without a unique V-gene family were dropped. As a way to deal with suspected cross-contamination and a sequencing artifact, a later analysis dropped 500 to 700 nucleotide sequences that were highly shared and had low generation probability. In a later analysis, a clonal expansion index was calculated for each public chain from normalized within-repertoire ranks of inferred template counts. In a later analysis, generation probabilities were computed using a VDJ recombination model fitted to out-of-frame rearrangements, and the results were checked against IGoR. In a later analysis, hypergeometric tests were used to score TCR-TCR, TCR-HLA and TCR-CMV co-occurrence, with a repertoire-size bias correction applied to TCR pairs. A later analysis estimated false discovery rates by permuting HLA or CMV assignments 20 times. In a later analysis, co-occurring TCRs were grouped using DBSCAN, and TCRdist sequence similarity was added for clustering within HLA-allele-positive subsets. Co-occurrence clustering excluded repertoires with fewer than 30,000 or more than 120,000 public chains, plus five with anomalous nucleotide sharing. TCRdb holds this immuneACCESS table with in-frame rearrangements only. Some clones are missing; in checked studies, unresolved V genes explain under half, and the rest has no known cause. The V and J calls and clone size were taken over from that table, and D and trimming were inferred from the DNA. The sample includes approximately 180,000 clones, with approximately 80% observed a single time. Clones ranked in the top ten supply about 2% of the sample.

V is cut by 0 bases and J by 4 bases, and the space between the germline ends is 13 bases. Counted from cysteine to phenylalanine, this CDR3 has 16 amino acids. Only the CDR3 part of the read is kept: 48 bases, read in frame from the first base. The germline V gene specifies LGHNA as CDR1 and YSLEER as CDR2. What the work shows at the level of the full study, not this receptor alone: In a later analysis, HLA-associated TCR beta chains showed more clonal expansion and lower generation probabilities than non-associated chains that were equally common. Cytomegalovirus status was reported to be diagnosed by the classifier with high specificity and sensitivity in both the original and validation cohorts. Correlated functional status among segregating V segments might be attributable to linkage disequilibrium, but an unknown experimental factor could not be ruled out. Because HLA typing was missing for some donors at each locus, association tests included only the typed subset. In a later analysis, 15,000 to 20,000 TCR beta sequences were associated with specific HLA alleles at a false discovery rate of 0.05. A further reported finding was that TCR beta sequences accurately predicted the HLA-A and HLA-B alleles for most subjects in the first cohort. Most TCR sequences were seen in very few donors, while some public TCRs were found in many individuals. The authors suggested that the approach could potentially be extended to other disease states and immunological phenotypes. Only TCR beta chains were sequenced in this cohort, and the absence of alpha or paired-chain data limited detectable features. A group of highly shared sequence variants was considered likely to be a technical artifact of the sequencing pipeline. When HLA alleles, especially DR and DQ, strongly co-occurred, attributing TCR associations to individual alleles was difficult. A later genetic analysis reported fewer N-insertions in productive TCRs among donors in an Asian-associated ancestry cluster than the roughly 670-donor mean. A later analysis found that TCR association rates varied across HLA loci, with DRB1 alleles showing the most associated TCRs and HLA-C alleles the fewest. The study listed 150 to 200 TCR beta chains as associated with cytomegalovirus. Immune exposure information for the cohort was limited to CMV serostatus. In an earlier analysis of about 550 of the donors, most TCR beta V segments were observed in productive rearrangements about 90% or about 30% of the time, broadly matching IMGT annotations. A later analysis reported that several top co-occurrence clusters appeared linked to parvovirus B19, influenza, CMV and Epstein-Barr virus. Some IMGT-functional V segments, including TRBV6-2 and TRBV6-3, could not be told apart with the 87-base-pair reads, so those segments were excluded. A later genetic analysis associated a missense DCLRE1C variant with V-gene and J-gene trimming of TCR beta chains, and an independent cohort replicated the association. The presence/absence analyses assumed that sequencing depth was roughly uniform across donors, and that assumption may not be true. Most CMV-associated TCR beta chains appeared to be HLA-restricted in a later analysis, and the HLA associations seemed to be driven largely by CMV exposure. In vitro tests confirmed that a few of the cytomegalovirus-associated TCR beta chains recognize cytomegalovirus antigens. Because counts were too low, roughly 16 rarely observed V segments, including chromosome 9 orphons, were left out of the earlier analysis of 587 of the donors.

The cohort was made up of about 670 healthy bone marrow donors. All cohort members were sampled while nominally healthy, although unrecorded immune exposures were likely present. The donor tested CMV seronegative, placing the donor among the 350 to 400 seronegative members of the cohort. Every donor gave a peripheral blood sample, and the peripheral blood mononuclear cells from that sample were used for TCR beta sequencing. Genomic DNA was extracted from the blood cell samples with the Qiagen DNeasy Blood Extraction Kit. Regarding this clone: Its antigen is unknown. Base qualities were left out, and no much larger clone turns up one base away.

The receptor was isolated from a young woman in good health and CMV-seronegative. The sequenced sample consisted of PBMCs. The chain joins TRBV4-3 to TRBJ1-5, and TRBD1 may be the D gene, going by 6 matching bases. The bases are TGCGCCAGCAGCCAAGAAGTGGGGGCGGGTAATCAGCCCCAGCATTTT. Protein translation: CASSQEVGAGNQPQHF.